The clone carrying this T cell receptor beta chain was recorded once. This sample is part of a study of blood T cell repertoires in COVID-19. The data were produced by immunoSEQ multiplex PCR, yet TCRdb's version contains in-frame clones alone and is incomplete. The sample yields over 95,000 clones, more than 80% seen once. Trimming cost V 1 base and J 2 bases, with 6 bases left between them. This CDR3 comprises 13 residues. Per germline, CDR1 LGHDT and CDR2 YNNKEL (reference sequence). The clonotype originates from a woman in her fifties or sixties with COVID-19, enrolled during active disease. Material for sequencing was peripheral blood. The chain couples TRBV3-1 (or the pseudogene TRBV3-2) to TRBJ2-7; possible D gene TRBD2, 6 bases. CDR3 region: CASSQGGAYEQYF. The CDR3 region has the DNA TGTGCCAGCAGCCAAGGCGGGGCCTACGAGCAGTACTTC.